This T cell receptor (beta chain) appears in the sequencing data of a study of blood T cell repertoires in COVID-19. As originally analysed: The authors estimated nucleated cell counts from reference gene primer amplification. Only in-frame clones appear in the TCRdb table, and some are missing; sequencing was by immunoSEQ multiplex PCR. For V, J and clone size, that table is used; D and trimming come from the DNA. The table lists 150,000 to 190,000 clones, 80% to 90% of them singletons. Trimming cost V 6 bases and J 5 bases; bases outside gene matches: 12. The CDR3 consists of 15 residues. CDR1 LNHDA and CDR2 SQIVND come from the germline V gene (reference sequence).

This TCR came from a middle-aged woman with acute or convalescent COVID-19. The chain recombines TRBV19 with TRBJ1-2; the match to TRBD1 covers 7 bases. Input material: peripheral blood. This chain's CDR3 is CASRKLGQQEYGYTF. CDR3 in DNA: TGTGCCAGTAGAAAATTGGGACAGCAGGAATATGGCTACACCTTC.